Listed below are T cell receptor beta chains from one sample, sequenced in a study of blood T cell repertoires in COVID-19. Only in-frame clones appear in the TCRdb table, and some are missing; sequencing was by immunoSEQ multiplex PCR. The table includes approximately 300,000 clones, roughly 87% detected once. Sequenced sample: peripheral blood. Receptors were obtained from a woman between 50 and 59 years old who had recovered from COVID-19. CDR3s include the opening cysteine and the closing phenylalanine or tryptophan. D genes are given only for firm matches. Clone size is not always given. Where it is, it says once, few, many or a class for expanded clones.

J,length,V,size,D,DNA,CDR3
TRBJ1-2,14,TRBV9,-,-,TGTGCCAGCAGCCCCCAAGGGGTGGCATATGGCTACACCTTC,CASSPQGVAYGYTF
TRBJ1-2,13,TRBV11-2,-,TRBD1,TGTGCCAGCAGCTTCCTAGGGGGCTTTGGCTACACCTTC,CASSFLGGFGYTF
TRBJ1-1,15,TRBV2,-,-,TGTGCCAGCAGTGAATGGAGGGAGTGGGGCACTGAAGCTTTCTTT,CASSEWREWGTEAFF
TRBJ2-2,16,TRBV9,-,TRBD2,TGTGCCAGCAGCGCTAGCGGGGGAAAGAACACCGGGGAGCTGTTTTTT,CASSASGGKNTGELFF
TRBJ1-4,15,TRBV2,-,-,TGTGCCAGCAGTTTCGAGGAGTCGACTAATGAAAAACTGTTTTTT,CASSFEESTNEKLFF
TRBJ1-1,12,TRBV15,few,-,TGTGCCACCAGCAGAGATCGGTCTGAAGCTTTCTTT,CATSRDRSEAFF
TRBJ2-6,16,TRBV19,-,-,TGTGCCAGTAGTATGTGGGGGCGGTCTGGGGCCAACGTCCTGACTTTC,CASSMWGRSGANVLTF
TRBJ2-7,14,TRBV5-4,-,TRBD1,TGTGCCAGCAGCCGAGGACAGGGGACCAACGAGCAGTACTTC,CASSRGQGTNEQYF
TRBJ2-1,14,TRBV19,-,TRBD2,TGTGCCAGTAGTGCCCCGGGACTAGCGACGGAGCAGTTCTTC,CASSAPGLATEQFF
TRBJ1-2,14,TRBV28,-,-,TGTGCCAGCAGTTTGAGCAGGGGTAAGGATGGCTACACCTTC,CASSLSRGKDGYTF
TRBJ2-1,15,TRBV24-1,-,-,TGTGCCACCAGTGACCCCGGTGGGGCGGGGAATGAGCAGTTCTTC,CATSDPGGAGNEQFF
TRBJ1-2,13,TRBV4-1,-,-,TGCGCCAGCAGCCAAGGAGTTAACTATGGCTACACCTTC,CASSQGVNYGYTF